One sample yielded the 28 T cell receptor beta chains listed below, sequenced in a study of shared clonotypes between healthy human individuals. Sequencing used immunoSEQ multiplex PCR; TCRdb keeps in-frame clones, though not all of them. The table shows roughly 1,500,000 clones, with less than 99% occurring only once. The material sequenced was naive CD4+ T cells sorted from blood. Subset in this sample: CD45RA+ positively selected. Receptors were obtained from a young man in good health.

The chain joins TRBV28 to TRBJ1-2; 7 bases align to TRBD1. Looked up from germline, CDR1 is MDHEN and CDR2 is SYDVKM. The V and J ends lost 2 bases and 4 bases, in that order; junction bases with no gene match: 1. This CDR3 has 13 amino acids. The CDR3 reads CASSLDRVYGYTF. The CDR3 nucleotides read TGTGCCAGCAGTTTAGACAGGGTCTATGGCTACACCTTC.

This clone has only one observation. The chain joins TRBV5-1 to TRBJ1-1; D remains unclear. The germline V and J ends were trimmed by 4 bases and 0 bases, with 19 bases remaining between them. This CDR3 has 17 residues. Germline V lookup: CDR1 SGHRS, CDR2 YFSETQ. The CDR3 protein is CASSPVVATGMNTEAFF. For the CDR3, the DNA is TGCGCCAGCAGCCCCGTGGTGGCGACCGGCATGAACACTGAAGCTTTCTTT.

The rearrangement links TRBV30 to TRBJ2-7, with D perhaps matching TRBD2 (5 bases). With 4 bases removed from V and 7 bases from J, the gap between germline ends came to 14 bases. CDR1 is GTSNPN and CDR2 is SVGIG in the germline V gene (reference sequence). The CDR3 is 12 residues long. The CDR3 region has the DNA TGTGCCTGGATACCGGGAATAGGGGAGCAGTACTTC. It yields the protein CAWIPGIGEQYF.

J is TRBJ2-7 and V is TRBV9; perhaps TRBD1 as D (5 bases). The V and J ends lost 4 bases and 3 bases respectively, with 14 bases between them. CDR1 is SGDLS, CDR2 YYNGEE, per germline. The length of the CDR3 is 14 residues. The CDR3 DNA reads as TGTGCCAGCAGCCCTAGACAGATTAACTACGAGCAGTACTTC. It yields the protein CASSPRQINYEQYF.

V is TRBV19 and J is TRBJ1-5; 7 positions agree with TRBD1. Trimming removed 3 bases from V and 0 bases from J; junction bases left unmatched: 5. There are 16 residues in the CDR3. From germline, CDR1 is LNHDA and CDR2 SQIVND (reference sequence). The CDR3 region is CASSIPDRISNQPQHF. The CDR3 nucleotides are TGTGCCAGTAGTATCCCGGACAGGATTAGCAATCAGCCCCAGCATTTT.

In this sample, this clone turned up a few times. The rearrangement joins TRBV10-3 to TRBJ2-1, with 12 positions matching TRBD2. CDR3 length equals 15 residues. Germline CDR1 ENHRY, CDR2 SYGVKD. V lost 6 bases, J lost 3 bases, and 3 bases stayed unmatched. CDR3 DNA: TGTGCCATCAGCGGACTAGCGGGAAGCTACAATGAGCAGTTCTTC. Translating it yields CAISGLAGSYNEQFF.

The V call is TRBV7-8, the J call TRBJ2-1; no reliable D call. From germline, CDR1 is SGHVS and CDR2 FQNEAQ. Trimming cost V 5 bases and J 10 bases, with 15 bases left between them. This CDR3 is 13 amino acids long. The CDR3 sequence is CASSNGYFREQFF. The DNA of the CDR3 is TGTGCCAGCAGCAACGGATACTTTAGGGAGCAGTTCTTC.

This sequence joins TRBV18 and TRBJ2-2, with TRBD2 matching 16 bases. This CDR3 is 18 amino acids long. After removal of 2 bases from V and 5 bases from J, the junction contained 5 bases not matched to a gene. CDR1 is KGHSH and CDR2 is LQKENI in the germline V gene. The CDR3 region is CASSPSGLAGGQTGELFF. Written as DNA, the CDR3 is TGTGCCAGCTCACCATCGGGACTAGCGGGAGGGCAGACCGGGGAGCTGTTTTTT.

The chain employs TRBV9 and TRBJ2-4; possible D gene TRBD2, 5 bases. The V gene's germline CDR1 is SGDLS and CDR2 YYNGEE. The length of the CDR3 is 15 residues. Trimming removed 0 bases from V and 8 bases from J, with 15 bases in between. CDR3 coding DNA: TGTGCCAGCAGCGTAGGGCCGGGAAGCAACTACATTCAGTACTTC. This translates into CASSVGPGSNYIQYF. Combining the CDR3 with reference TRBV9 and TRBJ2-4 gives the whole variable domain DSGVTQTPKHLITATGQRVTLRCSPRSGDLSVYWYQQSLDQGLQFLIQYYNGEERAKGNILERFSAQQFPDLHSELNLSSLELGDSALYFCASSVGPGSNYIQYFGAGTRLSVL.

With respect to this clone: The germline gene is not matched at one end of the junction; a read error may be the cause. The sample holds other DNA sequences that translate to the same CDR3. The V call is TRBV7-9, the J call TRBJ2-4; D remains unclear. Germline-derived CDR1 and CDR2 are SEHNR and FQNEAQ (reference sequence). The CDR3 runs 12 residues. CDR3 DNA sequence: TGTGCCAGCAGTTTAGCCAAAAACATTCAGTACTTC. Protein product: CASSLAKNIQYF.

For this clone: The sample holds other DNA sequences that translate to the same CDR3. The chain has TRBV29-1 and TRBJ2-5; 7 nucleotides align to TRBD1. The CDR3 has 12 residues. V lost 6 bases, J lost 2 bases, and 3 bases stayed unmatched. The germline CDR1 and CDR2 sequences are SQVTM and ANQGSEA. The CDR3 DNA reads TGCAGCGTCACAGGGGCGCAAGAGACCCAGTACTTC. This sequence encodes CSVTGAQETQYF.

The count of this clone is one. The chain carries TRBV28 and TRBJ1-3; D is uncertain. This CDR3 spans 14 amino acids. In germline, CDR1 is MDHEN, CDR2 SYDVKM. V shed 6 bases and J shed 3 bases, with 12 bases lying between them. The CDR3 region is CASSLDGYGNTIYF. In nucleotides, the CDR3 is TGTGCCAGCAGCCTGGACGGATATGGAAACACCATATATTTT. The variable domain in full, completed from reference TRBV28 and TRBJ1-3, reads DVKVTQSSRYLVKRTGEKVFLECVQDMDHENMFWYRQDPGLGLRLIYFSYDVKMKEKGDIPEGYSVSREKKERFSLILESASTNQTSMYLCASSLDGYGNTIYFGEGSWLTVV.

The chain employs TRBV18 and TRBJ2-2, with TRBD1 matching 7 bases. This CDR3 contains 15 residues. Losses at the gene ends were 5 bases for V and 4 bases for J; bases not matched to a gene: 7. Germline V CDR1 and CDR2: KGHSH, LQKENI. The CDR3 spells CASSSGTASTGELFF. DNA of the CDR3: TGTGCCAGCTCATCCGGGACAGCCTCCACCGGGGAGCTGTTTTTT.

This chain joins TRBV6-4 and TRBJ2-1; 12 bases are shared with TRBD2. The CDR3 sequence is 17 residues long. The germline V gene encodes CDR1 MRHNA and CDR2 SNTAGT. V dropped 11 bases and J dropped 0; count of bases not matched to a gene: 11. CDR3 in amino acids: CALSASGRADSYNEQFF. Here the CDR3 DNA reads TGTGCCCTCTCGGCTAGCGGGAGGGCAGACTCCTACAATGAGCAGTTCTTC.

The chain couples TRBV4-1 to TRBJ2-4, with D possibly matching TRBD2 (5 bases). The germline V and J ends were trimmed by 0 bases and 1 base, with 10 bases remaining between them. The CDR3 is made up of 16 amino acids. Germline lookup yields CDR1 MGHRA and CDR2 YSYEKL. The CDR3 sequence: CASSQDRGSAKNIQYF. The CDR3 DNA reads as TGCGCCAGCAGCCAAGATCGAGGGAGTGCCAAAAACATTCAGTACTTC.

The rearrangement joins TRBV5-1 to TRBJ1-1; 7 positions agree with TRBD1. The CDR3 consists of 17 residues. The J segment lost 0 bases and the V segment lost 4 bases, leaving 12 bases of the junction unmatched. The germline V gene has CDR1 SGHRS and CDR2 YFSETQ. CDR3 protein: CASSAAYGTVMNTEAFF. The CDR3 bases are TGCGCCAGCAGCGCGGCTTACGGGACAGTTATGAACACTGAAGCTTTCTTT.

This sequence joins TRBV18 and TRBJ2-3, with 7 bases fitting TRBD1. The J segment lost 0 bases and the V segment lost 6 bases, leaving 6 bases of the junction unmatched. Per germline, CDR1 KGHSH and CDR2 LQKENI. This CDR3 is built from 15 residues. The CDR3 loop reads CASSGQKISTDTQYF. Written as DNA, the CDR3 is TGTGCCAGCTCGGGACAGAAGATCAGCACAGATACGCAGTATTTT.

The chain combines TRBV2 with TRBJ2-7; D not resolved. CDR1 and CDR2 (germline): SNHLY, FYNNEI. The CDR3 runs 15 residues. Trimming shortened V by 1 base and J by 5 bases, and 15 bases separated the two germline ends. CDR3: CASSEGQAPLDEQYF. CDR3 nucleotide sequence: TGTGCCAGCAGTGAAGGGCAGGCCCCCCTGGACGAGCAGTACTTC.

The V and J genes are TRBV4-3 and TRBJ1-1; no definite D call. V lost 0 bases and J lost 5, with 13 bases in between. This CDR3 comprises 15 residues. Germline V lookup: CDR1 LGHNA, CDR2 YSLEER. CDR3 residues: CASSQDMTAVTEAFF. CDR3 DNA sequence: TGCGCCAGCAGCCAAGATATGACGGCGGTAACTGAAGCTTTCTTT.

CDR3 in DNA: TGTGCCAGCAGCTTAAGCCTACCCGGGACAGGGATCACTGAAGCTTTCTTT. Translation: CASSLSLPGTGITEAFF. The chain links TRBV7-6 to TRBJ1-1; 9 nucleotides agree with TRBD1. Germline assignment: CDR1 SGHVS and CDR2 FNYEAQ. This CDR3 contains 17 residues. V gave up 2 bases and J gave up 4 bases; unmatched junction bases: 11.

The chain employs TRBV11-2 and TRBJ2-7; a weak D match, TRBD2 (6 bases). The CDR3 has 15 residues. V was shortened by 6 bases and J by 2 bases, with 17 bases between the two germline ends. From germline, CDR1 is SGHAT and CDR2 FQNNGV. CDR3: CASSPDGTVAYEQYF. The CDR3 DNA reads as TGTGCCAGCAGTCCGGACGGGACTGTGGCCTACGAGCAGTACTTC. Filled out from reference TRBV11-2 and TRBJ2-7, the complete variable domain reads EAGVAQSPRYKIIEKRQSVAFWCNPISGHATLYWYQQILGQGPKLLIQFQNNGVVDDSQLPKDRFSAERLKGVDSTLKIQPAKLEDSAVYLCASSPDGTVAYEQYFGPGTRLTVT.

This sequence joins TRBV5-1 and TRBJ2-7; 14 nucleotides align to TRBD2. V lost 5 bases to trimming and J lost 4 bases; unmatched junction nucleotides: 8. The CDR3 consists of 16 residues. Germline-derived CDR1 and CDR2 are SGHRS and YFSETQ. The DNA of the CDR3 is TGCGCCAGCAGACAAGGACTAGCGGGAGGAAGGTACGAGCAGTACTTC. Translating gives CASRQGLAGGRYEQYF.

Only one count was recorded for this clone. V is TRBV9 and J is TRBJ2-2, with D maybe TRBD1 (6 bases). V gave up 5 bases and J gave up 4 bases, with 18 bases separating them. CDR1 and CDR2 (germline): SGDLS, YYNGEE. This CDR3 contains 16 residues. CDR3 region: CASSDYRVSGTGELFF. CDR3 sequence (DNA): TGTGCCAGCAGTGATTACAGGGTTTCGGGCACCGGGGAGCTGTTTTTT.

V gene TRBV5-4 combines with J gene TRBJ1-2, with D perhaps TRBD1 (6 bases). In germline, CDR1 is SGHNT, CDR2 YYREEE (reference sequence). V dropped 0 bases and J dropped 8 bases, with 17 bases sitting between them. There are 15 residues in the CDR3. The CDR3 DNA is TGTGCCAGCAGCTTGGCCTTAGGGGGGGCGCAGGGCTACACCTTC. Residues: CASSLALGGAQGYTF.

The genes are TRBV4-3 and TRBJ2-4; 9 nucleotides agree with TRBD1. The CDR3 length is 15 residues. Trimming cost V 3 bases and J 6 bases; bases outside gene matches: 6. Germline V gene lookup returns CDR1 LGHNA and CDR2 YSLEER. The CDR3 is CASSHPGQGVNIQYF. DNA of the CDR3: TGCGCCAGCAGCCATCCGGGACAGGGTGTAAACATTCAGTACTTC.

The rearrangement joins TRBV18 to TRBJ2-5, with 11 positions matching TRBD2. V shed 3 bases and J 2 bases; nucleotides not matched to a gene: 5. Germline assignment: CDR1 KGHSH and CDR2 LQKENI. The CDR3 consists of 16 residues. The DNA for the CDR3 is TGTGCCAGCTCACCGGGGGGACTAGCGGAACAAGAGACCCAGTACTTC. Translation: CASSPGGLAEQETQYF.

The chain uses TRBV7-3 and TRBJ2-1, with TRBD1 matching 9 bases. This CDR3 is 15 amino acids long. The germline V gene encodes CDR1 SGHTA and CDR2 FQGTGA. V was clipped by 5 bases and J by 6 bases; unmatched bases: 8. The CDR3 DNA follows: TGTGCCAGCAGCCCCGGGACAGGGTTAGGCAATGAGCAGTTCTTC. Protein product: CASSPGTGLGNEQFF.

To note about this clone: This sample also contains other DNA sequences that code for the same CDR3. This rearrangement joins TRBV18 to TRBJ2-5; D remains ambiguous. This CDR3 is built from 12 residues. From germline, CDR1 is KGHSH and CDR2 LQKENI. The V end lost 3 bases, the J end lost 5 bases, and 7 bases lay between the germline ends. CDR3 bases: TGTGCCAGCTCACCCCCTCGGGAGACCCAGTACTTC. Its protein product is CASSPPRETQYF.